This T cell receptor beta chain was retrieved from a study of cytomegalovirus exposure and HLA in healthy donors (dated by TCRdb to about 2017). The study in broad terms: An earlier analysis of several hundred of the donors reported more than 250 Gb of sequence data and roughly 110 million unique TCR beta sequences from 150 million to 200 million T cells. An earlier analysis of nearly 600 of the donors applied high-throughput TCR beta sequencing to assess whether each TCR beta V gene segment acted as functional or pseudogenic. Because of strong linkage in the cohort, five DR-DQ haplotypes were treated as single units for association and clustering. The study combined high-throughput TCR immunosequencing, statistical association of individual TCRs with disease status, and machine learning to predict cytomegalovirus infection status. Roughly 300 gigabases of sequencing data and 70 million to 100 million unique TCR sequences were included in an early release covering about 700 HLA-typed donors. Class I and class II HLA loci were covered by the typing at four-digit resolution. Donor age, sex, ethnicity and CMV serostatus were compiled together with the repertoire data. Using immunosequencing, the study profiled T cell repertoires from fewer than 850 subjects and related those repertoires to cytomegalovirus serostatus. To study patterns of TCR occurrence, a later analysis re-analyzed previously published TCR beta repertoires from hundreds of donors and added high-resolution HLA genotyping. All discovery cohort repertoires had been generated using a single sequencing platform. A later genetic analysis took genome-wide SNP genotypes for about 55% of the 666 donors and used that subset as a discovery cohort. Along with the roughly 700-subject first cohort, a separate validation cohort of over 90 different subjects was used. Typing coverage varied by locus: about 620-630 donors for A, B, C, DRB1 and DQB1; approximately 500 for DQA1; over 600 for DPA1; about 450 for DPB1. The later analysis used no new phenotypic data to find candidate immune exposures, relying instead on TCR beta sequences and their occurrence across donors. The study was designed to test whether signatures of past pathogen exposure could be identified by cataloging public T cell receptors. On average, around 240,000 unique TCR beta nucleotide sequences were sequenced per donor among a few hundred genotyped donors of the cohort, with 15% to 20% of those sequences being non-productive. Among the approximately 400 genotyped donors, approximately 81% belonged to the genetic ancestry cluster associated with self-reported Caucasian donors.

Comment on this clone: Its antigen has not been determined. Per-base quality was not reported, and no clone a single base away is much larger than it.

In total, 666 healthy bone marrow donors made up the cohort. Cohort members were all nominally healthy when sampled, although unrecorded immune exposures were likely present. The donor was CMV seropositive and belonged to the group of some 290 seropositive cohort members. Each donor provided a peripheral blood sample, and peripheral blood mononuclear cells were used for TCR beta sequencing. The Qiagen DNeasy Blood Extraction Kit was used to extract genomic DNA from the blood cell samples. From the cysteine through the phenylalanine, the CDR3 covers 14 amino acids. Of the read, only the CDR3 DNA is kept; its 42 bases are in frame from base 1. Per the germline V gene, SNHLY is the CDR1 and FYNNEI is the CDR2. V is pruned by 5 bases and J by 8 bases, leaving 8 bases of the junction without a gene match. General conclusions and limits of the study: Over 15 rarely observed V segments, including chromosome 9 orphons, were excluded from the earlier analysis of about 600 of the donors because counts were too low. Most CMV-associated TCR beta chains appeared to be HLA-restricted in a later analysis, and the HLA associations seemed to be driven largely by CMV exposure. V-gene and J-gene trimming of TCR beta chains was associated with a missense DCLRE1C variant in a later genetic analysis, and the association was replicated in an independent cohort. A further reported finding was that TCR beta sequences accurately predicted the HLA-A and HLA-B alleles for most subjects in the first cohort. Presence/absence analyses assumed roughly uniform sequencing depth across donors, an assumption that may not hold. The study listed over 150 TCR beta chains as associated with cytomegalovirus. In a later analysis, the rate of TCR association differed among HLA loci, with DRB1 alleles having the most associated TCRs and HLA-C alleles having the fewest. Compared with the roughly 700-donor mean, donors in an Asian-associated ancestry cluster had fewer N-insertions in productive TCRs, according to a later genetic analysis. Immune exposure information for the cohort was limited to CMV serostatus. Some IMGT-functional V segments, including TRBV6-2 and TRBV6-3, could not be told apart with the 87-base-pair reads, so those segments were excluded. An earlier analysis of around 600 of the donors showed that most TCR beta V segments appeared in productive rearrangements either about 87% or about 30% of the time, which broadly matched IMGT annotations. Linkage disequilibrium might explain the correlated functional status among segregating V segments, but an unknown experimental factor could not be excluded. The classifier was reported to diagnose cytomegalovirus status with high specificity and sensitivity in both the original cohort and the validation cohort. When HLA alleles, especially DR and DQ, strongly co-occurred, attributing TCR associations to individual alleles was difficult. A few of the identified cytomegalovirus-associated TCR beta chains were confirmed in vitro to be specific for cytomegalovirus antigens. HLA typing was unavailable for some donors at each locus, so association tests used only the typed subset. While some public TCRs were present in many individuals, most TCR sequences turned up only very rarely across donors. This cohort had only TCR beta chains sequenced, and the lack of alpha or paired-chain data limited which features could be detected. In a later analysis, some 17,000 TCR beta sequences were associated with specific HLA alleles at a false discovery rate of 0.05. The authors suggested that the approach could potentially be extended to other disease states and immunological phenotypes. In a later analysis, HLA-associated TCR beta chains were found to be more clonally expanded and to have lower generation probabilities than equally common non-associated chains. According to a later analysis, parvovirus B19, influenza, CMV and Epstein-Barr virus appeared linked to several top co-occurrence clusters. The sequencing pipeline was judged likely to have produced a cluster of highly shared sequence variants as a technical artifact.

To prepare the library, the immunoSEQ multiplex PCR assay was applied. For the multiplex PCR, a mixture combining 60 forward primers for TCR Vbeta segments and 13 reverse primers for TCR Jbeta segments was used. Amplification of the CDR3 region of rearranged TCR beta genes was performed with a multiplex PCR assay on genomic DNA. Amplified TCR beta libraries were sequenced as 87-base-pair reads on the Illumina HiSeq System. Under the source paper's analysis protocol: Across the 700 or so repertoires, a later analysis counted roughly 77 million unique TCR beta chains, about 10 million of which were shared by at least two donors. Raw reads were error-corrected and collapsed into unique sequences with a nearest-neighbor algorithm that merged closely related sequences to remove PCR and sequencing errors. Alignment of CDR3 sequences to IMGT reference sequences was used to assign V, D and J gene segments. For a sequence to be retained, at least a six-nucleotide match to both a V gene segment and a J gene segment was required. Rearrangements were classified as productive when the CDR3 lacked stop codons and remained in frame with V and J, and all other rearrangements were classified as non-productive. CDR3 was defined according to IMGT convention as the region running from the second conserved V-encoded cysteine to the conserved J-encoded phenylalanine. Sequences without an unambiguous match to a single V gene segment were excluded from the earlier analysis of 500 to 700 of the donors. An earlier analysis of some 500 of the donors classified V segments as functional when productive rearrangements were above 56.7% and as segregating when the standard deviation between donors was above 5%. A statistical classification framework was built to diagnose cytomegalovirus status from the catalog of TCR beta chain sequences. In a later analysis, TCR nucleotide sequences were compared against IMGT/GENE-DB human TR gene sequences so that V and J genes could be assigned. The TCRdist pipeline was used in a later analysis to assign CDR3 sequences and most-parsimonious VDJ recombination scenarios. A later analysis defined each TCR beta chain by its CDR3 amino acid sequence plus V-gene family, and excluded reads lacking a unique V-gene family. As a way to deal with suspected cross-contamination and a sequencing artifact, a later analysis dropped approximately 570 nucleotide sequences that were highly shared and had low generation probability. In a later analysis, a clonal expansion index for each public chain was calculated from normalized within-repertoire ranks of inferred template counts. A later analysis computed generation probabilities with a VDJ recombination model fitted to out-of-frame rearrangements, and checked the results against IGoR. In a later analysis, hypergeometric tests were used to score TCR-TCR, TCR-HLA and TCR-CMV co-occurrence, with a repertoire-size bias correction applied to TCR pairs. To estimate false discovery rates, a later analysis permuted the HLA or CMV assignments 20 times. A later analysis grouped co-occurring TCRs with DBSCAN, adding TCRdist sequence similarity when clustering within HLA-allele-positive subsets. Repertoires with fewer than 30,000 or more than 120,000 public chains were left out of co-occurrence clustering, as were about five repertoires with anomalous nucleotide sharing. The clones in this table, taken by TCRdb from immuneACCESS, are in-frame only. Not every clone is retained; where verified, under half of the shortfall comes from an unresolved V gene, and the cause of the rest is unknown. V and J calls and clone size come straight from that table; D and trimming were deduced from the DNA. The sample has 60,000 to 75,000 clones on record, approximately 81% of them singletons. 20% to 25% of the sample is taken by the ten largest.

Sequencing used PBMCs. This sequence uses TRBV2 and TRBJ2-4; 8 bases in the junction line up with TRBD2. This receptor was identified in a woman aged 25 to 39 in good health and CMV-seropositive. The CDR3 protein is CASSLGLDVDIQYF. The nucleotide sequence is TGTGCCAGCAGTCTGGGACTAGACGTCGACATTCAGTACTTC. The entire variable domain, with the stretches around the CDR3 drawn from the reference TRBV2 and TRBJ2-4 proteins, is EPEVTQTPSHQVTQMGQEVILRCVPISNHLYFYWYRQILGQKVEFLVSFYNNEISEKSEIFDDQFSVERPDGSNFTLKIRSTKLEDSAMYFCASSLGLDVDIQYFGAGTRLSVL.